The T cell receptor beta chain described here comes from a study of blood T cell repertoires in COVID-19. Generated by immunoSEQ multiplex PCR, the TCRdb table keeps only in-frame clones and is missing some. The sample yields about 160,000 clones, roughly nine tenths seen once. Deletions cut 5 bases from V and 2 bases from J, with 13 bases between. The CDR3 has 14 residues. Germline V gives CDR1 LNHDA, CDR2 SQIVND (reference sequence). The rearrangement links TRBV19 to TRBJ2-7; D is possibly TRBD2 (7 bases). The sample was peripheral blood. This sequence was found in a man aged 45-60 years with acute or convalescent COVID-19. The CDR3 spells CASSSGGNPYEQYF. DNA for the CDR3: TGTGCCAGTAGTTCGGGGGGCAACCCCTACGAGCAGTACTTC. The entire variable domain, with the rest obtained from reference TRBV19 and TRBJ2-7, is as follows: DGGITQSPKYLFRKEGQNVTLSCEQNLNHDAMYWYRQDPGQGLRLIYYSQIVNDFQKGDIAEGYSVSREKKESFPLTVTSAQKNPTAFYLCASSSGGNPYEQYFGPGTRLTVT.